The 13 T cell receptor beta chains below all came from one sample that was sequenced in a study of blood T cell repertoires in COVID-19. TCRdb's table, derived via immunoSEQ multiplex PCR, lists solely in-frame clones and lacks some. The sample has 100,000 to 150,000 clones; roughly 80% are singletons. Sequenced input: peripheral blood. The receptors stem from a man older than 75 with COVID-19, enrolled during active disease.

This clone occurred once. In nucleotides, the CDR3 is TGTGCCAGCAGTGAGGGGGCGCAAGTTTCCGGGGAGCTGTTTTTT. Amino acids: CASSEGAQVSGELFF. The genes are TRBV5-4 and TRBJ2-2, with 7 bases aligning to TRBD1. J was trimmed by 6 bases and V by 5 bases; bases with no gene match: 10. Germline V gene lookup returns CDR1 SGHNT and CDR2 YYREEE (reference sequence). There are 15 residues in the CDR3.

The V call is TRBV6-5, the J call TRBJ2-1; 8 nucleotides agree with TRBD1. The CDR3 is 14 amino acids. V shed 8 bases and J 8 bases; nucleotides not matched to a gene: 11. CDR1 and CDR2 from the germline V gene are MNHEY and SVGAGI. The CDR3 bases are TGTGCCAGCGTGCCAGGGGGCGATTTGGATGAGCAGTTCTTC. The encoded protein is CASVPGGDLDEQFF.

The genes are TRBV2 and TRBJ2-3, with D maybe TRBD1 (6 bases). V lost 4 bases and J 1 base, leaving 12 bases between the germline ends. The CDR3 length is 15 residues. Germline assignment: CDR1 SNHLY and CDR2 FYNNEI. The CDR3 nucleotides read TGTGCCAGCAGTGGTGGACAGTCACGCACAGATACGCAGTATTTT. Amino acids: CASSGGQSRTDTQYF. Full variable domain (remainder filled in from reference TRBV2 and TRBJ2-3): EPEVTQTPSHQVTQMGQEVILRCVPISNHLYFYWYRQILGQKVEFLVSFYNNEISEKSEIFDDQFSVERPDGSNFTLKIRSTKLEDSAMYFCASSGGQSRTDTQYFGPGTRLTVL.

V gene TRBV3-1 (or the pseudogene TRBV3-2) combines with J gene TRBJ2-2; no clear D. Germline loops: CDR1 LGHDT, CDR2 YNNKEL (reference sequence). There are 13 residues in the CDR3. V was cut by 4 bases and J by 5 bases, with 8 bases left in between. CDR3 in DNA: TGTGCCAGCAGCCCCCCCAGGACCGGGGAGCTGTTTTTT. Protein product: CASSPPRTGELFF.

J is TRBJ1-1 and V is TRBV19; 11 nucleotides align to TRBD1. Germline-derived CDR1 and CDR2 are LNHDA and SQIVND (reference sequence). Germline trimming cut 1 base from V and 2 bases from J; bases unmatched to any gene: 0. The CDR3 is 15 residues long. CDR3 loop: CASSIGTGGNTEAFF. CDR3 DNA sequence: TGTGCCAGTAGTATAGGGACAGGGGGCAACACTGAAGCTTTCTTT.

The chain couples TRBV6-2 or TRBV6-3 to TRBJ1-5; 10 bases map to TRBD1. The ends lost 2 bases at V and 5 bases at J; junction bases unmatched: 9. CDR1 is MNHEY and CDR2 is SVGEGT in the germline V gene. This CDR3 comprises 17 residues. CDR3: CASSYVPGTGDYQPQHF. The CDR3 DNA follows: TGTGCCAGCAGTTACGTTCCCGGGACAGGGGATTATCAGCCCCAGCATTTT.

V and J are TRBV28 and TRBJ2-5; D may be TRBD1 (6 bases). V was cut by 6 bases and J by 5 bases, with 16 bases left in between. CDR3 length: 14 residues. Germline V lookup: CDR1 MDHEN, CDR2 SYDVKM. CDR3 nucleotide sequence: TGTGCCAGCAGGAAACAGGGATTCGGCGAGACCCAGTACTTC. This gives the protein CASRKQGFGETQYF.

This clone was seen a single time. The genes are TRBV11-1 and TRBJ1-2; 11 bases match TRBD1. V trimming: 4 bases; J trimming: 4 bases; junction bases outside the gene matches: 5. This CDR3 is built from 15 residues. From germline, CDR1 is SGHAT and CDR2 FQDESV (reference sequence). The CDR3 spells CASSSGGQGVYGYTF. CDR3 nucleotides: TGTGCCAGCAGCTCCGGGGGACAGGGGGTCTATGGCTACACCTTC.

The rearrangement uses TRBV10-3 and TRBJ1-2; 8 bases are a match to TRBD1. The CDR3 has 13 residues. Germline CDR1 reads ENHRY; CDR2 reads SYGVKD. J lost 4 bases, V lost 5 bases, and 3 bases had no gene match. Here the CDR3 reads CAISSTGGYGYTF. For the CDR3, the DNA is TGTGCCATCAGTAGTACAGGGGGCTATGGCTACACCTTC.

V is TRBV7-9 and J is TRBJ1-1; 7 nucleotides align to TRBD1. The V gene's germline CDR1 is SEHNR and CDR2 FQNEAQ (reference sequence). This CDR3 region has 12 residues. V lost 1 base and J lost 12; bases outside the gene matches: 5. In nucleotides, the CDR3 is TGTGCCAGCAGCTTAGAAGGGGGCGCATCTTTCTTT. It yields the protein CASSLEGGASFF. The complete variable domain, with remaining parts taken from reference TRBV7-9 and TRBJ1-1, reads DTGVSQNPRHKITKRGQNVTFRCDPISEHNRLYWYRQTLGQGPEFLTYFQNEAQLEKSRLLSDRFSAERPKGSFSTLEIQRTEQGDSAMYLCASSLEGGASFFGQGTRLTVV.

The sample holds a few counts of this clone. The rearrangement links TRBV7-5 to TRBJ1-2. TRBV7-5 is deemed a pseudogene. This CDR3 spans 14 amino acids. CDR3 residues: CARSCRRAVKGYTF. Written as DNA, the CDR3 is TGTGCCAGAAGCTGCCGCCGAGCCGTCAAGGGCTACACCTTC.

The chain links TRBV2 to TRBJ1-5; 8 positions match TRBD1. CDR3 length: 14 amino acids. The junction had 6 bases not matched to a gene; V was cut back by 4 bases and J by 7 bases. The germline gives CDR1 SNHLY, CDR2 FYNNEI. In DNA, the CDR3 is TGTGCCAGCAGTGGAGAGACAGGGGAGCAGCCCCAGCATTTT. The encoded protein is CASSGETGEQPQHF. Supplemented by reference TRBV2 and TRBJ1-5, the full variable domain reads EPEVTQTPSHQVTQMGQEVILRCVPISNHLYFYWYRQILGQKVEFLVSFYNNEISEKSEIFDDQFSVERPDGSNFTLKIRSTKLEDSAMYFCASSGETGEQPQHFGDGTRLSIL.

The chain is built from TRBV7-9 and TRBJ2-3, with TRBD2 as a possible D gene (6 bases). The germline V gene encodes CDR1 SEHNR and CDR2 FQNEAQ (reference sequence). The CDR3 consists of 17 residues. Trimming pared 3 bases from V and 0 bases from J, leaving 16 bases between. The CDR3 coding sequence is TGTGCCAGCAGCTTCGGTCAGCGGGTTGCTAGCACAGATACGCAGTATTTT. This codes for CASSFGQRVASTDTQYF. Together with reference TRBV7-9 and TRBJ2-3, the CDR3 gives the full variable domain: DTGVSQNPRHKITKRGQNVTFRCDPISEHNRLYWYRQTLGQGPEFLTYFQNEAQLEKSRLLSDRFSAERPKGSFSTLEIQRTEQGDSAMYLCASSFGQRVASTDTQYFGPGTRLTVL.